This paragraph covers one TCR beta chain sequence. Data came from immunoSEQ multiplex PCR; TCRdb stores just in-frame clones and leaves some out. The profile covers 630,000 or so clones, with around 87% appearing a single time and just under 0.0095% taken by the ten largest. This sample was taken from a study of shared T cell receptors in the human thymus. Germline CDR1 SGHTA, CDR2 FQGNSA. Trimming took off 1 base at V and 5 bases at J, with 17 bases between the two ends. The CDR3 consists of 16 residues. These data are also associated with another study on human thymus T cells. As reported in that work: Those donating were healthy Finnish infants in corrective surgery for congenital heart defects. Resections removed during corrective heart surgery provided the thymus tissue used. Thymic and blood repertoires appeared to show biased V and J gene usage. The related literature has documented a marked overlap of thymic repertoires among unrelated individuals.

This TCR was sampled from a boy in the first two years of life with a congenital heart defect. The J gene is TRBJ1-2, the V gene TRBV7-2; TRBD1 might be the D (6 bases). What was sequenced was thymocytes. CDR3 residues: CASSLGDSRDKYGYTF. CDR3 coding DNA: TGTGCCAGCAGCTTAGGTGACAGCAGGGACAAATATGGCTACACCTTC.